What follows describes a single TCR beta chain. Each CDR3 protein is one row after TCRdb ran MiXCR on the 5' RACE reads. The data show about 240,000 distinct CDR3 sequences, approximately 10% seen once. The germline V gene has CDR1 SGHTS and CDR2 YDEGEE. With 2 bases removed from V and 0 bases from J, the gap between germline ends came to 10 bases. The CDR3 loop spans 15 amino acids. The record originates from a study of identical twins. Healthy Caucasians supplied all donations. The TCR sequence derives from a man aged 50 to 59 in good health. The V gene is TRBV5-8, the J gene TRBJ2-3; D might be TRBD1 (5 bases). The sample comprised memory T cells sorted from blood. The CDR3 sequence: CASSLRQISTDTQYF. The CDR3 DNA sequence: TGTGCCAGCAGCTTACGACAGATTAGCACAGATACGCAGTATTTT.